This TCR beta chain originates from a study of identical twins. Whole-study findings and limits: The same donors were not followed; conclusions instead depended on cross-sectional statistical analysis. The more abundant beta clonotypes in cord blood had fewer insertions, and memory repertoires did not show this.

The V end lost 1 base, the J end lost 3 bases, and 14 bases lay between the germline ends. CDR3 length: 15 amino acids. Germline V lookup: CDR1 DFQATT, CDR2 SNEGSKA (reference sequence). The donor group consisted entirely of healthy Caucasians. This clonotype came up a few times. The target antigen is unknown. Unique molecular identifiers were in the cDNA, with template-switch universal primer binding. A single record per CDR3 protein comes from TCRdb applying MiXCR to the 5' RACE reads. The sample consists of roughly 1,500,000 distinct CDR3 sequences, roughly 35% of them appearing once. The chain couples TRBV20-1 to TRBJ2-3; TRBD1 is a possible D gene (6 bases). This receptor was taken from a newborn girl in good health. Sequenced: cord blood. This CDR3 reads CSARAAGDFTDTQYF. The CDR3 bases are TGCAGTGCTAGAGCGGCAGGGGATTTTACAGATACGCAGTATTTT.